This TCR beta chain was captured in a study of low-dose radiotherapy and immunotherapy resistance in tumors (dated by TCRdb to between 2021 and 2024). In terms of the full investigation: Patients in Cohort 1 were given 0.5 Gy per fraction every 2 weeks, and the prescribed total PTV dose was 6.5 Gy. In Cohort 2, 1 Gy per fraction was delivered every two weeks, for a total of 13 Gy over 26 weeks. Nivolumab was administered intravenously as a 240 mg flat dose every two weeks, and ipilimumab was administered intravenously at 1 mg/kg every six weeks. Cyclophosphamide 200 mg/m2 was given intravenously every two weeks, one day before each radiation and immunotherapy administration. Patients took aspirin 300 mg orally once daily for four cycles, starting on cycle 1 day 1. No randomization into treatment groups was done for the people taking part in the trial. The translational analysis covered eight patients: three from the first dose cohort and the first five from the second dose cohort.

This clonotype was recorded many times. No antigen is known for it. No much larger clonotype is one base removed from it; base qualities were not supplied. Sequenced using an Illumina HiSeq 2500. Superscript III and a set of TRAV- and TRBV-specific primers were used to synthesize first-strand cDNA, so that both TCRalpha and TCRbeta chains were covered. A roughly 19-cycle PCR with Phusion amplified the TCRs, pairing a constant-region primer with the adapter that was attached to the V primers. The MessageAmp II aRNA Amplification Kit was used to amplify the isolated mRNA, with in vitro transcription run for around 15 hours at 37 degrees C. The Dynabeads mRNA DIRECT Purification Kit was used to isolate mRNA for TCR sequencing. Indexed Illumina adapters were added in a second Phusion PCR of 20 to 30 cycles, after which AMPure XP beads were used to purify the products. Per the authors' processing: Using custom Perl scripts, TCR sequences encoding the same protein were pooled, out-of-frame sequences were removed, and the abundance of each clonotype was computed. Any TCR sequence supported by only a single read was excluded from analysis. Among the metrics used to describe the repertoires were Shannon entropy, Gini index, clonality, richness, and the frequency of TCRs shared between repertoires. The public reads were run again by TCRdb, first through fastp at Q25 and then through MiXCR, and only productive beta chains were kept. Rows merge per CDR3 protein into single entries with the most common DNA and genes. TCRdb's processing, not the study's, gives the V and J calls here. The sample table lists under 110,000 distinct CDR3 sequences, under 25% of them with a count of one. Of the sample, approximately 4% falls within the top ten clones.

Here V drops 4 bases and J drops 0 bases, and the junction holds 6 bases not matched to any gene. The CDR3 sequence holds 18 residues, the cysteine and phenylalanine included. The DNA shown is the 54-base CDR3, in frame from base 1. The germline V gene (reference sequence) specifies MNHNY as CDR1 and SVGAGI as CDR2. The time point label, read with the paper, signifies: after trial treatment. The sample's treatment or condition label, decoded: LDRT plus nivolumab, ipilimumab, low-dose cyclophosphamide and aspirin (RACIN trial). Donors were enrolled in RACIN, a single-arm phase I dose-escalation trial combining nivolumab, ipilimumab, aspirin, low-dose cyclophosphamide and low-dose radiotherapy. To be eligible, a patient needed to have an advanced solid tumor that was TIL-negative.

This TCR was sampled from a male donor with prostate cancer. Recombination connected TRBV6-6 to TRBJ2-1, and 13 junctional nucleotides match TRBD2. The sample here was PBMCs, taken after low-dose radiotherapy plus immunotherapy. The sequenced DNA is TGTGCCAGCAGTTTCACTAGCGGGGGGGGGAGCTCCTACAATGAGCAGTTCTTC. It encodes CASSFTSGGGSSYNEQFF.